This T cell receptor beta chain is from a study of T-cell memory formation after mild COVID-19. Study-level findings and limits: Memory sampled before infection contained some responding clones, suggesting cross-reactive memory joined. Second-wave clones with a day 37 peak had unconfirmed SARS-CoV-2 specificity. Contracting clones from day 15 to 85 had balanced CD4/CD8; later expanders favoured CD4+.

TCRdb used MiXCR to reprocess the 5' RACE reads, holding one entry per CDR3 protein. The table lists 350,000 to 500,000 distinct CDR3 sequences, under 25% of them singletons. This clonotype was seen only a few times. Its antigen is still unknown. In germline, CDR1 is SGHRS, CDR2 YFSETQ. The CDR3 extends over 15 amino acids. Trimming stripped 2 bases from V and 0 bases from J, with 11 bases between. The sequenced sample consisted of PBMCs or a T cell subset sorted from them (not recorded which). This sequence originates from an adult woman who had mild COVID-19 (a few samples of this study predate the infection). Cell type and time point are not known. The chain recombines TRBV5-1 with TRBJ1-1; the D gene is possibly TRBD1 (6 bases). DNA of the CDR3: TGCGCCAGCAGCTTATGGACAGACGTGAACACTGAAGCTTTCTTT. Translating it yields CASSLWTDVNTEAFF.